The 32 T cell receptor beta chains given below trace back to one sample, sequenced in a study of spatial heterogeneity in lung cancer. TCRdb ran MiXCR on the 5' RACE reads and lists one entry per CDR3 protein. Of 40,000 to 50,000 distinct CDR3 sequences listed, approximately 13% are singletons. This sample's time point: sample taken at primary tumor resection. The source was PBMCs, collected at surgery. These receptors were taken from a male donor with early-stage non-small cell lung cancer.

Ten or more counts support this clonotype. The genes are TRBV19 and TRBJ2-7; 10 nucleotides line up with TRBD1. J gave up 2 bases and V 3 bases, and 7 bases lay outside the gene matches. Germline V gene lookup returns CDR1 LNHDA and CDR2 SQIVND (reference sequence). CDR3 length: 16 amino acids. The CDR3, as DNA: TGTGCCAGTAGTATTAACGCCGGGACAGGGGCCTACGAGCAGTACTTC. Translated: CASSINAGTGAYEQYF.

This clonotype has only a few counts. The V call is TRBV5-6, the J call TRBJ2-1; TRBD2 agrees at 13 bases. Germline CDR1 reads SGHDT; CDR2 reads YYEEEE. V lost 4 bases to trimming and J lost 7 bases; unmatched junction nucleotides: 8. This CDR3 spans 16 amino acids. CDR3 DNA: TGTGCCAGCAGCCAAGGACTAGCGGGAGTAATTAATGAGCAGTTCTTC. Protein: CASSQGLAGVINEQFF.

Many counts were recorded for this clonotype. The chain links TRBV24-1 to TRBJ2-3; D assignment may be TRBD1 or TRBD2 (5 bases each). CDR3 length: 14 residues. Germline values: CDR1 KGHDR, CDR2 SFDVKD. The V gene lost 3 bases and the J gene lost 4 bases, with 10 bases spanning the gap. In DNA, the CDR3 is TGTGCCACCAGTGATGGCATGGGGGCAGATACGCAGTATTTT. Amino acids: CATSDGMGADTQYF.

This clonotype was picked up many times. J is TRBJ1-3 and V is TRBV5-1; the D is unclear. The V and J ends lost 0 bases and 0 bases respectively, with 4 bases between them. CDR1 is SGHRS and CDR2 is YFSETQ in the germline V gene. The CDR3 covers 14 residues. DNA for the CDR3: TGCGCCAGCAGCTTGGGGGACTCTGGAAACACCATATATTTT. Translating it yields CASSLGDSGNTIYF.

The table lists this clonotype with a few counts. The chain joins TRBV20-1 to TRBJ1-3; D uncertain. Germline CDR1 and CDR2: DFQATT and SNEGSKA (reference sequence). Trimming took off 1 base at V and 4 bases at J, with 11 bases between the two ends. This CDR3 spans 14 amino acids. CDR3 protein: CSARVRGRGNTIYF. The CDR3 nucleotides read TGCAGTGCTAGAGTCCGAGGGAGAGGAAACACCATATATTTT.

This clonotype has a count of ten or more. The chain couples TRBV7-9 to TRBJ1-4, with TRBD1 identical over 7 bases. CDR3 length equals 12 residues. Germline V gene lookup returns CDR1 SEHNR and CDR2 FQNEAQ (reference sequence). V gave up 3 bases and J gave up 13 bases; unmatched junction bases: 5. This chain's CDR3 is CASSFSRGLLFF. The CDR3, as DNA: TGTGCCAGCAGCTTCTCAAGGGGGCTACTGTTTTTT.

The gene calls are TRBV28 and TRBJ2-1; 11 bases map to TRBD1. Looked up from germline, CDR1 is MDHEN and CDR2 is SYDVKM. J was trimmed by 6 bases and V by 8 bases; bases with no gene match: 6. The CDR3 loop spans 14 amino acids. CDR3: CASETGTGGNEQFF. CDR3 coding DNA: TGTGCCAGCGAAACCGGGACAGGGGGCAATGAGCAGTTCTTC.

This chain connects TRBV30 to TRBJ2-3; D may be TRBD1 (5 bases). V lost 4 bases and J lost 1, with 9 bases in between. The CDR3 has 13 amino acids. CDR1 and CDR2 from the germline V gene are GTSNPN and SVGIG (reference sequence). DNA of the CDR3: TGTGCCTGGACCCTAGGGGGCACAGATACGCAGTATTTT. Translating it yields CAWTLGGTDTQYF.

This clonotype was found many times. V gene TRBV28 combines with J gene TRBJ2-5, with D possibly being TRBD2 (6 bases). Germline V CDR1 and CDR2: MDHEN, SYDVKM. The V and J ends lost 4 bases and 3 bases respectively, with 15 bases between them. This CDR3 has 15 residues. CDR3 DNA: TGTGCCAGCAGTTCAGTCGGTAGCGGCAAAGAGACCCAGTACTTC. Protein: CASSSVGSGKETQYF.

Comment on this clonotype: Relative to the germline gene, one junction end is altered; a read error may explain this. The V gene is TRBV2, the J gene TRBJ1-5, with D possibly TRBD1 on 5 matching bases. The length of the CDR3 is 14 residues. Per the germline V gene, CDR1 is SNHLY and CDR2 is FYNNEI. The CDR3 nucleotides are TGTGACAGCAGTCTGGACATTAGCAATCAGCCCCAGCATTTT. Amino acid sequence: CDSSLDISNQPQHF.

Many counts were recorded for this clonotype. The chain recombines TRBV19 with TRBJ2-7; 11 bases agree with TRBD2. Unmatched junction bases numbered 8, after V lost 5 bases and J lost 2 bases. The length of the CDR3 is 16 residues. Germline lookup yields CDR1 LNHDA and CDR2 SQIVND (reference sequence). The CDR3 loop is CASSSRPSGGPYEQYF. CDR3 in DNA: TGTGCCAGTAGTTCCCGCCCTAGCGGGGGGCCCTACGAGCAGTACTTC.

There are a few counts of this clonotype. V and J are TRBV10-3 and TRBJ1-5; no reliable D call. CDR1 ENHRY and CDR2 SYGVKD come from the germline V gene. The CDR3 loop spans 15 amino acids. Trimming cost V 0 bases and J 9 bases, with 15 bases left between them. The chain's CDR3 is CAISESAPGEGPQHF. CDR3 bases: TGTGCCATCAGTGAGTCGGCCCCGGGCGAAGGGCCCCAGCATTTT.

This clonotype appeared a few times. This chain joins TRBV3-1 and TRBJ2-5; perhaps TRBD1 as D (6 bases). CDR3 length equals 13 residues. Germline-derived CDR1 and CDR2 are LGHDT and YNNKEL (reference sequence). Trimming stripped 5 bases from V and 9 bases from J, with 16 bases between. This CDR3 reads CASSEGHGLAQYF. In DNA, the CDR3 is TGTGCCAGCAGCGAGGGACACGGCTTGGCCCAGTACTTC.

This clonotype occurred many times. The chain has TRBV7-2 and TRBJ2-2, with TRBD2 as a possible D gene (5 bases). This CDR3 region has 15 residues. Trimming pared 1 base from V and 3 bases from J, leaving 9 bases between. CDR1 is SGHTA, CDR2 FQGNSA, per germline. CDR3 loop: CASSLVLADTGELFF. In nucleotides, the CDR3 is TGTGCCAGCAGCTTAGTGCTAGCAGACACCGGGGAGCTGTTTTTT.

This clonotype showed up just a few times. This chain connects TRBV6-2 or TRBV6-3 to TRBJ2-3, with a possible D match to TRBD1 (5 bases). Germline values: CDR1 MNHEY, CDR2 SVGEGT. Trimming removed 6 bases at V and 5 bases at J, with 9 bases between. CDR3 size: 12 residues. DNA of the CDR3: TGTGCCAGCAGCCTCAGGGTAGATACGCAGTATTTT. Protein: CASSLRVDTQYF.

The CDR3 nucleotides read TGCGCCAGCAGCTTGAATCGGAGCGGGGTGACACAAGAGACCCAGTACTTC. As protein: CASSLNRSGVTQETQYF. The rearrangement joins TRBV5-1 to TRBJ2-5; the match to TRBD2 covers 7 bases. J lost 2 bases, V lost 1 base, and 11 bases had no gene match. Germline lookup yields CDR1 SGHRS and CDR2 YFSETQ. CDR3 length: 17 amino acids.

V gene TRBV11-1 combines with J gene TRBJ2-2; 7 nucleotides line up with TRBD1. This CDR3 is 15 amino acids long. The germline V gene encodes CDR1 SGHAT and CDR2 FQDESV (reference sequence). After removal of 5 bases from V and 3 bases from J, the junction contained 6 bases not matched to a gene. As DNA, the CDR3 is TGTGCCAGCAGCCCCCGACAGGGTTACACCGGGGAGCTGTTTTTT. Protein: CASSPRQGYTGELFF.

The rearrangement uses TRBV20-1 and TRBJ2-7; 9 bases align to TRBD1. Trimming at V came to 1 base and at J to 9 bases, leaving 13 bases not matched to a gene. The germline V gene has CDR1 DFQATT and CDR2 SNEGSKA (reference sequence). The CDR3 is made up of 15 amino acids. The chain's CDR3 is CSARVSRTGDSGQYF. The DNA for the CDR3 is TGCAGTGCTAGAGTAAGTCGGACAGGGGACTCCGGGCAGTACTTC.

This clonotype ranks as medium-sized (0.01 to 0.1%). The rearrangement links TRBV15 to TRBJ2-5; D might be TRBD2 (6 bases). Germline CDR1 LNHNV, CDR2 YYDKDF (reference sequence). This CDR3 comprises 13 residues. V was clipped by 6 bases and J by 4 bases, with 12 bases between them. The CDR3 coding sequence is TGTGCCACCAGTGATGTCGGGGGAGAGACCCAGTACTTC. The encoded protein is CATSDVGGETQYF.

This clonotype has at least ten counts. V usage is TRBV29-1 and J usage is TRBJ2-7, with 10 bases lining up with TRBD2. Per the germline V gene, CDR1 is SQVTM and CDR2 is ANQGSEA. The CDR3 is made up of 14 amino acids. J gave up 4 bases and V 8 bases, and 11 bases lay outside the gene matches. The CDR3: CSIRGLADQYEQYF. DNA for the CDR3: TGCAGCATACGAGGACTAGCGGATCAATACGAGCAGTACTTC.

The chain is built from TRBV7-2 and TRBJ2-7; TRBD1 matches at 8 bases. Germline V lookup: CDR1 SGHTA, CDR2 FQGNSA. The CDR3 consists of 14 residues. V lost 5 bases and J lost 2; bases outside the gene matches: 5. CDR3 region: CASSPRTGTYEQYF. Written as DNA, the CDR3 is TGTGCCAGCAGCCCGAGGACAGGGACCTACGAGCAGTACTTC.

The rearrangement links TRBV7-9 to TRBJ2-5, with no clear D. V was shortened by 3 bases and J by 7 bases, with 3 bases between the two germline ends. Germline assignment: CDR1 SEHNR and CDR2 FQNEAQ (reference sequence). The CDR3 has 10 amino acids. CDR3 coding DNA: TGTGCCAGCAGCTTGGGGACCCAGTACTTC. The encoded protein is CASSLGTQYF.

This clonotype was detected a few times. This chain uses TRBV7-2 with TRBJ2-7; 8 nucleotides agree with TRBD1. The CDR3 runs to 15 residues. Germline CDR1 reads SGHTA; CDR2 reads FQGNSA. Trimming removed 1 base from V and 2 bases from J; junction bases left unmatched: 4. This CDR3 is CASSLGTGIAYEQYF. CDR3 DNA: TGTGCCAGCAGCTTAGGGACAGGGATCGCCTACGAGCAGTACTTC.

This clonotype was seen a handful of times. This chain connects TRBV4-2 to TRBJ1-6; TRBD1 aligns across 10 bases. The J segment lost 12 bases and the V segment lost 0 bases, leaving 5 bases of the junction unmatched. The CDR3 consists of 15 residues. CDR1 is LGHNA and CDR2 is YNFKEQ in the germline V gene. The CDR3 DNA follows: TGTGCCAGCAGCCAAGATCGGGGACAGGGGTTACCCCTCCACTTT. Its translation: CASSQDRGQGLPLHF.

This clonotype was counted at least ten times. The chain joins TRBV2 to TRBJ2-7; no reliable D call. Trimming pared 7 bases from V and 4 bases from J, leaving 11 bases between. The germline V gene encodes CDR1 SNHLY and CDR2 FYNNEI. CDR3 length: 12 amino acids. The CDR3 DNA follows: TGTGCCAGCACCGCACGCAGGTACGAGCAGTACTTC. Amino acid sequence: CASTARRYEQYF.

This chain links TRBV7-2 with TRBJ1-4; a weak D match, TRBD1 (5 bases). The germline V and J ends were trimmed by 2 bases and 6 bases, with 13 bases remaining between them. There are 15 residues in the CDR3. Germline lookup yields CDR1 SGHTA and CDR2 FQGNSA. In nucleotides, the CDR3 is TGTGCCAGCAGCTTACCCGGGGGGAGGGATGAAAAACTGTTTTTT. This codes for CASSLPGGRDEKLFF. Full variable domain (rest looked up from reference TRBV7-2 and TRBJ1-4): GAGVSQSPSNKVTEKGKDVELRCDPISGHTALYWYRQSLGQGLEFLIYFQGNSAPDKSGLPSDRFSAERTGGSVSTLTIQRTQQEDSAVYLCASSLPGGRDEKLFFGSGTQLSVL.

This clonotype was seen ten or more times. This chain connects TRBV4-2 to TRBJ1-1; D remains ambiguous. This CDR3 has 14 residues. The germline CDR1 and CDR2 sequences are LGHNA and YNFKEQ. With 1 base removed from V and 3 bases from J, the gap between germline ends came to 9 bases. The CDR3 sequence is CASSQGGVDTEAFF. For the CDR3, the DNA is TGTGCCAGCAGCCAAGGCGGGGTCGACACTGAAGCTTTCTTT.

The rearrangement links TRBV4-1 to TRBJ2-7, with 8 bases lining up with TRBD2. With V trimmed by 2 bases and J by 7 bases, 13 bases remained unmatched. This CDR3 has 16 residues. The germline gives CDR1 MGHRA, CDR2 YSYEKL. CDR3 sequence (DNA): TGCGCCAGCAGCCAAAGGGCCGGAGCGGGAGTGGGGGAGCAGTACTTC. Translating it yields CASSQRAGAGVGEQYF.

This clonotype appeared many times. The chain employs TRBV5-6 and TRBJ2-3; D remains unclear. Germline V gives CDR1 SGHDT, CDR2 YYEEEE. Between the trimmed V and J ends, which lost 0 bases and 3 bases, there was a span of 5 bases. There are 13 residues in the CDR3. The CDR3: CASSLVRTDTQYF. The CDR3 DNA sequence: TGTGCCAGCAGCTTGGTACGAACAGATACGCAGTATTTT.

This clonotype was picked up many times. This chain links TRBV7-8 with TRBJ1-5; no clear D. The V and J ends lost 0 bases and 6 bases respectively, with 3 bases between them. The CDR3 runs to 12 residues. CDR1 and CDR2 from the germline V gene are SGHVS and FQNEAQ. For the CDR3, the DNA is TGTGCCAGCAGCTTAGCCGGTCAGCCCCAGCATTTT. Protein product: CASSLAGQPQHF.

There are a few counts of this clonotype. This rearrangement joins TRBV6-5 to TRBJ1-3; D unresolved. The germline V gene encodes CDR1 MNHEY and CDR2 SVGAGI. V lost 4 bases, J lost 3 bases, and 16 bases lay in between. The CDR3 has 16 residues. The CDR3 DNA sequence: TGTGCCAGCAGTTCCCCAGCGGGGTACGGTGGAAACACCATATATTTT. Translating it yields CASSSPAGYGGNTIYF.

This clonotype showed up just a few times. The CDR3 nucleotides are TGTGCCAGCAGCTTAGTGGGAGTGAACTATGGCTACACCTTC. It yields the protein CASSLVGVNYGYTF. This chain connects TRBV7-2 to TRBJ1-2; no clear D. The ends were cut back, 1 base at V and 2 bases at J, with 8 bases in the middle. This CDR3 is built from 14 residues. Germline V lookup: CDR1 SGHTA, CDR2 FQGNSA.